This T cell receptor beta chain is from a study of vaccination and CD4 T cells after COVID-19. Sequencing of the DNA from cultured CD4+ T cells was carried out with the Oncomine TCR Beta short-read assay. Each CDR3 protein gets one entry after TCRdb re-called the PCR reads with MiXCR. The sample includes some 22,000 distinct CDR3 sequences, roughly 65% seen only once; the top ten take about a fifth. Concerning this clonotype itself: The antigen is undetermined.

Treatment reported: approximately 9-day PBMC culture with coronavirus spike peptide pools or control peptides (ViraFEST assay). This clonotype was obtained from a human donor who received a COVID-19 vaccine. The sample in question was CD4+ T cells from blood, cultured in vitro, obtained after SARS-CoV-2 vaccination.

The CDR3 loop is CASSRGTVSRGNQPQHF. The CDR3 DNA is TGTGCCAGCAGTCGCGGGACAGTAAGTCGAGGCAATCAGCCCCAGCATTTT. The chain employs TRBV6-2 or TRBV6-3 and TRBJ1-5; 7 bases fit TRBD1. V trimming: 5 bases; J trimming: 2 bases; junction bases outside the gene matches: 12. The CDR3 consists of 17 residues. The germline V gene encodes CDR1 MNHEY and CDR2 SVGEGT.